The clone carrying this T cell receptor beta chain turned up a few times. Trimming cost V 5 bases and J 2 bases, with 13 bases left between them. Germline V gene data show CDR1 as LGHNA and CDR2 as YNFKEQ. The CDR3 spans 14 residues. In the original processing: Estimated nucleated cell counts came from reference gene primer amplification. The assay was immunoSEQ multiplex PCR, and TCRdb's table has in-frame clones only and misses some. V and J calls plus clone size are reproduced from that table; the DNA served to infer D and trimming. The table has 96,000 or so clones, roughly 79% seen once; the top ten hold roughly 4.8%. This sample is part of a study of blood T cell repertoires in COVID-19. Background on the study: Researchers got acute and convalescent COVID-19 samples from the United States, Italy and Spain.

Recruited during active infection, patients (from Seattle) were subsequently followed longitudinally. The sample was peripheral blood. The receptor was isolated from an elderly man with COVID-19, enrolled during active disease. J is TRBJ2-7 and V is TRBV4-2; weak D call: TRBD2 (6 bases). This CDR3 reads CASSTRDGAYEQYF. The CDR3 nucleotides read TGTGCCAGCAGCACGCGGGACGGAGCCTACGAGCAGTACTTC.